The clone carrying this T cell receptor (beta chain) was detected only once. Its matching antigen is unknown. The record originates from a study of immune cell composition in non-small cell lung cancer. Study outcomes and limitations: Lung adenocarcinomas had lower top 10 clone scores and clonality than squamous tumours. Tumour TCR-beta clonality was not significantly tied to smoking pack-years.

The table came from immunoSEQ multiplex PCR; TCRdb's copy has only in-frame clones and leaves some out. The table records approximately 2,100 clones, 75% to 85% of them present only once. Trimming removed 4 bases from V and 3 bases from J; junction bases left unmatched: 5. Germline V gene lookup returns CDR1 MDHEN and CDR2 SYDVKM. The CDR3 sequence is 15 residues long. Genomic DNA came from frozen unsorted single-cell suspensions. The sequence was obtained from a human donor with non-small cell lung cancer. The V call is TRBV28, the J call TRBJ2-7; the match to TRBD2 covers 11 bases. Sequenced: lung tumor tissue. CDR3: CASSSGTSGIYEQYF. The CDR3, as DNA: TGTGCCAGCAGTTCCGGGACTAGCGGCATCTACGAGCAGTACTTC.